This TCR beta chain was observed in a study of CD8 T cells in Susac syndrome (dated by TCRdb to about 2019). About the full investigation: The study used repertoire sequencing to test whether antigen drove CD8+ T cell activation and differentiation in Susac syndrome. The clonality of the CD8+ T cell repertoire was compared across more than 9 healthy donors, around 14 Susac syndrome patients and around 16 multiple sclerosis patients. Findings and caveats that apply to the study as a whole: The TCR sequencing and HLA analysis was acknowledged to have included a relatively small number of individuals.

RNA was extracted using the RNeasy kit, and roughly 0.5 to 1 microgram was reverse transcribed with random hexamers. The immunoSEQ multiplex PCR assay, which covers 54 Vbeta and 13 Jbeta segments, was used to amplify TCR beta CDR3 regions. PCR amplification bias was corrected by using a synthetic template baseline for primer optimization and computational correction. Under the source paper's analysis protocol: Reads were annotated to V, D and J genes per IMGT and analyzed with immunoSEQ Analyzer, keeping only productive sequences. Clonality was calculated as one minus the Shannon entropy normalized by log2 of the number of productive unique sequences. For each patient and control, public and private clones were evaluated among the 100 most prevalent clones. Susac-specific clones were defined as absent from healthy and MS cohorts, around 980 published viral clones and other ImmuneACCESS disease sequences. TCRdb took the public reads, trimmed them with fastp at Q25, ran MiXCR for clone calling and kept in-frame beta chains. Each entry merges the rows of one CDR3 protein and shows their most common DNA and genes. The V and J calls follow TCRdb's processing rather than the paper's. The sample records 65,000 to 80,000 distinct CDR3 sequences, roughly 90% of which are singletons. The ten largest account for about 0.47% of the sample.

The germline ends are 15 bases apart after V is trimmed by 6 bases and J by 4 bases. CDR3 length: 15 amino acids, cysteine to phenylalanine. The DNA shown is the 45-base CDR3, in frame from base 1. Reading the germline V gene gives CDR1 SNHLY and CDR2 FYNNEI. Peripheral blood CD8+ and CD4+ T cells from healthy donors, Susac syndrome patients and multiple sclerosis patients were profiled by high-throughput TCR beta sequencing. Multiple sclerosis controls were treatment-naive patients with stable or active relapsing-remitting disease fulfilling revised McDonald criteria. CD8+ TEMRA cells were enriched by FACS, while bulk CD8+ and CD4+ T cells were purified by magnetic negative isolation. Blood was drawn into EDTA tubes, processed within 24 hours, and PBMCs were isolated by density gradient centrifugation. PBMCs intended for TCR sequencing were cryopreserved in liquid nitrogen and were subsequently thawed in a 37 degrees C water bath. The sorted or isolated CD4+, CD8+ and CD8+ TEMRA cells reached a purity of at least 90%.

A note on this clonotype: The antigen it binds to is not known. No qualities accompany the bases; no much larger clone lies one base away.

The V and J segments used are TRBV2 and TRBJ1-4, with TRBD1 tentatively as D gene (5 bases match). Sequencing used CD8+ T cells from PBMCs. The clonotype was recovered from a human donor with multiple sclerosis. CDR3 region: CASRVGTADNEKLFF. The DNA sequence is as follows: TGTGCCAGCAGGGTCGGGACGGCTGATAATGAAAAACTGTTTTTT.